A single sample gave rise to the 12 T cell receptor beta chains below, sequenced in a study of cytomegalovirus exposure and HLA in healthy donors. PCR used 60 Vbeta primers and 13 Jbeta primers. This table comes from immunoSEQ multiplex PCR, and its TCRdb copy is limited to in-frame clones, with some not included. The sample lists approximately 120,000 clones; approximately 80% were seen once. Source material: PBMCs. The receptors were gathered from a man aged 35 to 55 in good health and CMV-seronegative.

V and J are TRBV28 and TRBJ1-2, with D possibly being TRBD1 (5 bases). The CDR3 totals 13 residues. Germline loops: CDR1 MDHEN, CDR2 SYDVKM. V lost 3 bases and J 2 bases, leaving 7 bases between the germline ends. The CDR3 DNA reads TGTGCCAGCAGTTTTCAGGGAAACTATGGCTACACCTTC. Translated: CASSFQGNYGYTF.

The chain recombines TRBV5-5 with TRBJ2-7; TRBD1 matches 9 bases. The germline gives CDR1 SGHKS, CDR2 YYEKEE (reference sequence). Unmatched junction bases numbered 4, after V lost 0 bases and J lost 0 bases. CDR3 length: 16 residues. The CDR3, as DNA: TGTGCCAGCAGCTTGGACAGGGGGCTACTCTCCTACGAGCAGTACTTC. Amino acid sequence: CASSLDRGLLSYEQYF.

This clone was detected once. V usage is TRBV5-1 and J usage is TRBJ2-5, with unresolved D. Germline V gives CDR1 SGHRS, CDR2 YFSETQ. V lost 0 bases and J 0 bases, leaving 12 bases between the germline ends. There are 16 residues in the CDR3. CDR3 DNA sequence: TGCGCCAGCAGCTTGGGCGGAACCCGGTACCAAGAGACCCAGTACTTC. Translating it yields CASSLGGTRYQETQYF.

V and J are TRBV4-1 and TRBJ1-2; no clear D. The CDR3 has 15 residues. Germline lookup yields CDR1 MGHRA and CDR2 YSYEKL. V gave up 0 bases and J gave up 4 bases, with 12 bases separating them. The chain's CDR3 is CASSQDGGSPYGYTF. In DNA form, the CDR3 reads TGCGCCAGCAGCCAAGATGGAGGTTCGCCCTATGGCTACACCTTC.

This clone was observed once. The chain employs TRBV4-1 and TRBJ2-3; 9 nucleotides agree with TRBD1. The CDR3 is 18 residues long. V lost 3 bases to trimming and J lost 3 bases; unmatched junction nucleotides: 13. From germline, CDR1 is MGHRA and CDR2 YSYEKL. The CDR3 DNA reads TGCGCCAGCAGCCACGCAGCCAACGACAGGGGGAGGACAGATACGCAGTATTTT. Translation: CASSHAANDRGRTDTQYF.

The chain employs TRBV29-1 and TRBJ2-7; 9 bases agree with TRBD1. The germline V gene encodes CDR1 SQVTM and CDR2 ANQGSEA. The junction had 4 bases not matched to a gene; V was cut back by 0 bases and J by 7 bases. This CDR3 is built from 13 residues. The CDR3 DNA reads TGCAGCGTTGAAGAACAGGGGGCGCGGGAGCAGTACTTC. Its translation: CSVEEQGAREQYF.

This clone was recorded once. The chain recombines TRBV11-2 with TRBJ1-3, with 7 bases lining up with TRBD1. Germline CDR1 reads SGHAT; CDR2 reads FQNNGV. V dropped 4 bases and J dropped 0; count of bases not matched to a gene: 3. The CDR3 is 15 residues long. The CDR3 nucleotides are TGTGCCAGCAGCTGGGACAGCAGCTCTGGAAACACCATATATTTT. This gives the protein CASSWDSSSGNTIYF.

The rearrangement links TRBV18 to TRBJ2-6; D ambiguous. The CDR3 covers 15 residues. Trimming removed 5 bases from V and 4 bases from J, with 12 bases in between. Germline V CDR1 and CDR2: KGHSH, LQKENI. The DNA of the CDR3 is TGTGCCAGCTCAACAGACGGCCGGGGGGCCAACGTCCTGACTTTC. It specifies CASSTDGRGANVLTF.

The V call is TRBV5-4, the J call TRBJ1-6; D might be TRBD1 (6 bases). The length of the CDR3 is 16 residues. Germline V gene lookup returns CDR1 SGHNT and CDR2 YYREEE (reference sequence). V was cut by 3 bases and J by 6 bases, with 16 bases left in between. DNA for the CDR3: TGTGCCAGCAGCTCATCAGGGGAAGAGATTAATTCACCCCTCCACTTT. Its translation: CASSSSGEEINSPLHF.

This clone was seen a single time. This specimen includes other DNA sequences encoding the same CDR3. The chain uses TRBV7-9 and TRBJ1-2; 9 bases map to TRBD1. Trimming at V came to 6 bases and at J to 6 bases, leaving 5 bases not matched to a gene. This CDR3 comprises 13 residues. Per the germline V gene, CDR1 is SEHNR and CDR2 is FQNEAQ (reference sequence). CDR3 DNA sequence: TGTGCCAGCAGTGTAGGGACAGGGAATGGCTACACCTTC. This gives the protein CASSVGTGNGYTF. Full variable domain (rest looked up from reference TRBV7-9 and TRBJ1-2): DTGVSQNPRHKITKRGQNVTFRCDPISEHNRLYWYRQTLGQGPEFLTYFQNEAQLEKSRLLSDRFSAERPKGSFSTLEIQRTEQGDSAMYLCASSVGTGNGYTFGSGTRLTVV.

The chain is built from TRBV7-2 and TRBJ2-3; D is possibly TRBD1 (6 bases). Germline CDR1 is SGHTA and CDR2 is FQGNSA. The CDR3 sequence is 14 residues long. V lost 5 bases and J 0 bases, leaving 9 bases between the germline ends. CDR3 DNA sequence: TGTGCCAGCAGCCCTCAGGGGAGCACAGATACGCAGTATTTT. This codes for CASSPQGSTDTQYF.

This clone was detected only once. The V call is TRBV28, the J call TRBJ2-1, with 12 bases fitting TRBD2. Germline V gives CDR1 MDHEN, CDR2 SYDVKM. The CDR3 is 17 residues long. The junction had 8 bases not matched to a gene; V was cut back by 2 bases and J by 6 bases. DNA for the CDR3: TGTGCCAGCAGTTTAGCCGTAACTAGCGGGGGGCCCAATGAGCAGTTCTTC. Its translation is CASSLAVTSGGPNEQFF.